A single sample is the source of the 20 T cell receptor beta chains below, sequenced in a study of T cells expressing NK-cell markers. After re-calling the 5' RACE reads, TCRdb lists one entry per CDR3 protein, DNA absent. This repertoire comprises approximately 150,000 distinct CDR3 sequences; its ten largest clones make up approximately 12%. Sequencing was carried out using blood T cells: a sorted CD56 or NKG2C T cell subset, CD4+ or CD8+ T cells, or bulk PBMC T cells (not recorded which). All receptors derive from a man younger than 35 in good health.

This chain joins TRBV4-3 and TRBJ2-1; TCRdb names TRBD2, which stays unverified in the absence of DNA. Germline loops: CDR1 LGHNA, CDR2 YSLEER. The CDR3 contains 17 residues. The CDR3 here is CASSQDWAPSGTGEQFF.

The V call is TRBV7-8, the J call TRBJ1-4; TCRdb's assignment of TRBD1 cannot be checked, as there is no DNA. The CDR3 runs 11 residues. The germline CDR1 and CDR2 sequences are SGHVS and FQNEAQ. CDR3 sequence: CASSLGGKLFF.

The chain couples TRBV7-9 to TRBJ2-1. The CDR3 is 14 amino acids. Per germline, CDR1 SEHNR and CDR2 FQNEAQ (reference sequence). The CDR3 loop is CASRQAGPYNEQFF. Full variable domain (missing parts from reference TRBV7-9 and TRBJ2-1): DTGVSQNPRHKITKRGQNVTFRCDPISEHNRLYWYRQTLGQGPEFLTYFQNEAQLEKSRLLSDRFSAERPKGSFSTLEIQRTEQGDSAMYLCASRQAGPYNEQFFGPGTRLTVL.

The chain has TRBV11-2 and TRBJ1-6. Looked up from germline, CDR1 is SGHAT and CDR2 is FQNNGV. CDR3 length equals 12 residues. The CDR3 protein is CASSRGLSPLHF.

V usage is TRBV24-1 and J usage is TRBJ1-1; TCRdb's D gene call, TRBD1, goes unchecked for lack of DNA. The CDR3 spans 15 residues. CDR1 and CDR2 (germline): KGHDR, SFDVKD. The CDR3 loop is CATSAGDWGNTEAFF.

The chain uses TRBV2 and TRBJ2-1; TCRdb reports TRBD2, a call that lacks DNA to check it against. CDR1 is SNHLY and CDR2 is FYNNEI in the germline V gene. The CDR3 covers 14 residues. The CDR3 region is CASNEVAAENEQFF.

CDR3 amino acids: CASSMASGRAYNEQFF. V usage is TRBV19 and J usage is TRBJ2-1; the TCRdb call, TRBD2, lacks DNA for checking. Germline V lookup: CDR1 LNHDA, CDR2 SQIVND (reference sequence). This CDR3 has 16 amino acids. Full variable domain (rest looked up from reference TRBV19 and TRBJ2-1): DGGITQSPKYLFRKEGQNVTLSCEQNLNHDAMYWYRQDPGQGLRLIYYSQIVNDFQKGDIAEGYSVSREKKESFPLTVTSAQKNPTAFYLCASSMASGRAYNEQFFGPGTRLTVL.

The chain uses TRBV6-2 or TRBV6-3 and TRBJ2-5. CDR3 length: 12 amino acids. Looked up from germline, CDR1 is MNHEY and CDR2 is SVGEGT. The CDR3 reads CASSYEQETQYF.

The rearrangement links TRBV27 to TRBJ2-2; TCRdb lists TRBD1, though no DNA is available to test this call. Germline CDR1 MNHEY, CDR2 SMNVEV (reference sequence). The CDR3 length is 17 residues. This chain's CDR3 is CASSPSDRTGNTGELFF.

The V call is TRBV20-1, the J call TRBJ2-3; TCRdb calls TRBD2, which cannot be checked without DNA. This CDR3 is built from 18 residues. CDR1 and CDR2 (germline): DFQATT, SNEGSKA (reference sequence). CDR3 region: CSARDTLSSGTPTDTQYF.

The chain joins TRBV5-1 to TRBJ1-1; TCRdb returns TRBD1, unconfirmable since there is no DNA. The CDR3 runs to 15 residues. CDR1 and CDR2 from the germline V gene are SGHRS and YFSETQ. The CDR3 is CASSLGQGFDTEAFF.

The chain joins TRBV7-8 to TRBJ2-5; TCRdb's D call, TRBD2, is unchecked because there is no DNA. Germline V CDR1 and CDR2: SGHVS, FQNEAQ. This CDR3 is built from 17 residues. The CDR3 region is CASSFRPRGMGQETQYF.

The rearrangement joins TRBV28 to TRBJ2-1; TCRdb's D call of TRBD2 is untestable without DNA. CDR1 MDHEN and CDR2 SYDVKM come from the germline V gene. The CDR3 has 14 amino acids. The CDR3 loop is CASIWSSGYNEQFF. The full variable domain, rest sourced from reference TRBV28 and TRBJ2-1, is DVKVTQSSRYLVKRTGEKVFLECVQDMDHENMFWYRQDPGLGLRLIYFSYDVKMKEKGDIPEGYSVSREKKERFSLILESASTNQTSMYLCASIWSSGYNEQFFGPGTRLTVL.

The chain's CDR3 is CSVEGEEGFGNTIYF. The chain combines TRBV29-1 with TRBJ1-3. The length of the CDR3 is 15 residues. Germline V CDR1 and CDR2: SQVTM, ANQGSEA. The full variable domain, with the rest looked up from reference TRBV29-1 and TRBJ1-3, is SAVISQKPSRDICQRGTSLTIQCQVDSQVTMMFWYRQQPGQSLTLIATANQGSEATYESGFVIDKFPISRPNLTFSTLTVSNMSPEDSSIYLCSVEGEEGFGNTIYFGEGSWLTVV.

V is TRBV6-4 and J is TRBJ2-7. There are 14 residues in the CDR3. Germline V gene sequence: CDR1 MRHNA, CDR2 SNTAGT. The CDR3 sequence is CASSAKGTHYEQYF.

CDR3 in amino acids: CASSVGAGGTEAFF. The rearrangement joins TRBV13 to TRBJ1-1; TCRdb designates TRBD1, a call that cannot be tested without DNA. Germline V gene lookup returns CDR1 PRHDT and CDR2 FYEKMQ (reference sequence). The CDR3 sequence is 14 residues long. Complete variable domain (other parts from reference TRBV13 and TRBJ1-1): AAGVIQSPRHLIKEKRETATLKCYPIPRHDTVYWYQQGPGQDPQFLISFYEKMQSDKGSIPDRFSAQQFSDYHSELNMSSLELGDSALYFCASSVGAGGTEAFFGQGTRLTVV.

The chain combines TRBV24-1 with TRBJ2-2; TCRdb indicates TRBD2, and absent DNA this call remains unverified. Germline V gene data show CDR1 as KGHDR and CDR2 as SFDVKD. The CDR3 runs to 18 residues. The CDR3 loop reads CATSDFRTSGRNTGELFF.

V gene TRBV15 combines with J gene TRBJ2-1; TCRdb designates TRBD2, a call that cannot be tested without DNA. The CDR3 sequence is 16 residues long. CDR1 and CDR2 from the germline V gene are LNHNV and YYDKDF (reference sequence). The CDR3 is CATSRDGLAEYNEQFF. Drawing the rest from reference TRBV15 and TRBJ2-1, the complete variable domain is DAMVIQNPRYQVTQFGKPVTLSCSQTLNHNVMYWYQQKSSQAPKLLFHYYDKDFNNEADTPDNFQSRRPNTSFCFLDIRSPGLGDTAMYLCATSRDGLAEYNEQFFGPGTRLTVL.

This chain joins TRBV5-1 and TRBJ1-2; TCRdb designates TRBD1, a call that cannot be tested without DNA. Germline CDR1 is SGHRS and CDR2 is YFSETQ. CDR3 length: 15 residues. CDR3: CASSSNIGTDYGYTF.

The chain couples TRBV5-1 to TRBJ2-1. The CDR3 is 13 amino acids. Germline V CDR1 and CDR2: SGHRS, YFSETQ. CDR3: CASSHRTQFEQFF.